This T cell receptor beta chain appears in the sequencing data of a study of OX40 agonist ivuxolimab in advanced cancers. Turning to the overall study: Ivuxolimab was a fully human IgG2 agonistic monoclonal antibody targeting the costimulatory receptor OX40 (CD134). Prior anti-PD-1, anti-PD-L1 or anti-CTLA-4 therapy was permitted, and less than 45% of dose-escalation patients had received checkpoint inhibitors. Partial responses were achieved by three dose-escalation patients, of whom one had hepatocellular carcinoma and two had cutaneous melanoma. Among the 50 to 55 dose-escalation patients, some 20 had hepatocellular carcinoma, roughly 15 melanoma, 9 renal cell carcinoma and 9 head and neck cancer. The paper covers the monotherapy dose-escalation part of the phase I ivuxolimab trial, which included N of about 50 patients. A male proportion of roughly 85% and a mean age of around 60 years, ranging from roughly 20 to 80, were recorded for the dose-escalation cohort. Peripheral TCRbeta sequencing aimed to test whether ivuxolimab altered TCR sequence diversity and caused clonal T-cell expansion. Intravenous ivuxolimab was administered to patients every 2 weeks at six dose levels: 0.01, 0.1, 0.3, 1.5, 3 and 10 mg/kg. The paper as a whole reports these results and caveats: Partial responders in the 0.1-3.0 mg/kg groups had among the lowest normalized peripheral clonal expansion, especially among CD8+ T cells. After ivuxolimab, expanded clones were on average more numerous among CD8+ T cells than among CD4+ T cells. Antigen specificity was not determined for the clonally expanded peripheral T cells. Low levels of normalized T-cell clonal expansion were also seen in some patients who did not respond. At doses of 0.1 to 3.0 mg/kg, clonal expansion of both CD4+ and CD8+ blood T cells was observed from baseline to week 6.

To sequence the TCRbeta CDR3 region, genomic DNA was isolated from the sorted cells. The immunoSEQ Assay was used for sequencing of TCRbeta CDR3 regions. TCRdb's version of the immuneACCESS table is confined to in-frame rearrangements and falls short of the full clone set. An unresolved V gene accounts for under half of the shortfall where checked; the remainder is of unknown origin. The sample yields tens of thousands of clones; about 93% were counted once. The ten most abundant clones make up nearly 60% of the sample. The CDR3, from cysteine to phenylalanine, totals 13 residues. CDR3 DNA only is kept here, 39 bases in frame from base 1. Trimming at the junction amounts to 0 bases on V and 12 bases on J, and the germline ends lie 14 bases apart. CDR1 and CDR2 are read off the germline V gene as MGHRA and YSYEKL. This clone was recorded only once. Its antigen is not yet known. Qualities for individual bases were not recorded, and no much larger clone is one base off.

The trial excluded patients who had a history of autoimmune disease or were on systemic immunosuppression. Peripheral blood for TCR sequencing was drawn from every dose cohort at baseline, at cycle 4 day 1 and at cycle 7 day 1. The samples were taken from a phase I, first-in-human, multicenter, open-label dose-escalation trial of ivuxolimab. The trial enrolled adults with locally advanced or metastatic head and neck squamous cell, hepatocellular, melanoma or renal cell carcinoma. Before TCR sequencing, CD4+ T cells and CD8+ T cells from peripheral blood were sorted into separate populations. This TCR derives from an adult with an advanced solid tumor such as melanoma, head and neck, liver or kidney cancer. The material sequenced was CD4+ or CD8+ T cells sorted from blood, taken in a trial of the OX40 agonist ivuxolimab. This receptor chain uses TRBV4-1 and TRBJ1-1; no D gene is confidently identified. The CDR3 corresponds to CASSQENVRQPFF. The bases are TGCGCCAGCAGCCAAGAAAATGTACGCCAACCTTTCTTT.